A single sample gave rise to the 15 T cell receptor beta chains below, sequenced in a study of blood T cell repertoires in COVID-19. Assay: immunoSEQ multiplex PCR; the TCRdb copy retains only in-frame clones and omits some. The sample lists more than 20,000 clones; 65% to 80% were seen once. Source material: peripheral blood. These receptors were taken from a human donor in a cohort sampled during active or convalescent COVID-19.

The chain joins TRBV19 to TRBJ2-1; the D gene is possibly TRBD2 (6 bases). The CDR3 loop spans 16 amino acids. V lost 4 bases and J 0 bases, leaving 13 bases between the germline ends. Germline values: CDR1 LNHDA, CDR2 SQIVND (reference sequence). In DNA, the CDR3 is TGTGCCAGTAGTACACTTAGCGGAAGCTCCTACAATGAGCAGTTCTTC. The encoded protein is CASSTLSGSSYNEQFF.

This chain joins TRBV2 and TRBJ2-1; 11 bases map to TRBD2. This CDR3 has 15 amino acids. CDR1 and CDR2 from the germline V gene are SNHLY and FYNNEI. V was pared by 5 bases and J by 9 bases, with 9 bases of the junction left unmatched. The CDR3 reads CASSRLAGSPSEQFF. The CDR3 DNA is TGTGCCAGCAGTAGACTAGCGGGGTCCCCCAGTGAGCAGTTCTTC. Full variable domain (rest looked up from reference TRBV2 and TRBJ2-1): EPEVTQTPSHQVTQMGQEVILRCVPISNHLYFYWYRQILGQKVEFLVSFYNNEISEKSEIFDDQFSVERPDGSNFTLKIRSTKLEDSAMYFCASSRLAGSPSEQFFGPGTRLTVL.

This chain joins TRBV10-3 and TRBJ2-5, with a weak D call TRBD2 (5 bases). CDR1 and CDR2 (germline): ENHRY, SYGVKD. V lost 7 bases, J lost 4 bases, and 22 bases lay in between. CDR3 size: 16 residues. The CDR3 protein is CAITKPLRGSPETQYF. In nucleotides, the CDR3 is TGTGCCATCACCAAGCCCCTTAGAGGGAGCCCAGAGACCCAGTACTTC.

The chain couples TRBV3-1 (or the pseudogene TRBV3-2) to TRBJ1-2, with D perhaps matching TRBD1 (5 bases). CDR1 is LGHDT and CDR2 is YNNKEL in the germline V gene (reference sequence). Between the trimmed V and J ends, which lost 4 bases and 6 bases, there was a span of 15 bases. CDR3 length: 14 residues. Here the CDR3 DNA reads TGTGCCAGCAGCCGTTCAGGGTGGTTACATGGCTACACCTTC. Translating gives CASSRSGWLHGYTF.

This chain links TRBV5-1 with TRBJ2-2; weak D call: TRBD2 (6 bases). The CDR3 consists of 15 residues. Per the germline V gene, CDR1 is SGHRS and CDR2 is YFSETQ. With 4 bases removed from V and 3 bases from J, the gap between germline ends came to 13 bases. The CDR3 loop reads CASSIGLTDTGELFF. The CDR3 DNA is TGCGCCAGCAGCATTGGACTAACGGACACCGGGGAGCTGTTTTTT.

The rearrangement joins TRBV7-9 to TRBJ1-6, with 8 bases identical to TRBD1. CDR1 SEHNR and CDR2 FQNEAQ come from the germline V gene (reference sequence). The CDR3 covers 13 residues. With V trimmed by 3 bases and J by 10 bases, 2 bases remained unmatched. The CDR3 region is CASSLAGGSPLHF. The CDR3 nucleotides read TGTGCCAGCAGCTTGGCAGGGGGCTCACCCCTCCACTTT. Based on the CDR3 plus reference TRBV7-9 and TRBJ1-6, the full variable domain is DTGVSQNPRHKITKRGQNVTFRCDPISEHNRLYWYRQTLGQGPEFLTYFQNEAQLEKSRLLSDRFSAERPKGSFSTLEIQRTEQGDSAMYLCASSLAGGSPLHFGNGTRLTVT.

This chain links TRBV7-2 with TRBJ1-5, with D tentatively TRBD1 (6 bases). Germline V gene lookup returns CDR1 SGHTA and CDR2 FQGNSA. The CDR3 loop spans 14 amino acids. V dropped 4 bases and J dropped 4 bases, with 11 bases sitting between them. The CDR3 reads CASSWPGTNQPQHF. In DNA form, the CDR3 reads TGTGCCAGCAGCTGGCCCGGGACAAATCAGCCCCAGCATTTT.

The genes are TRBV30 and TRBJ1-2; TRBD1 is a possible D gene (6 bases). V was pared by 1 base and J by 5 bases, with 17 bases between. The CDR3 has 15 residues. Germline CDR1 reads GTSNPN; CDR2 reads SVGIG (reference sequence). The CDR3 sequence is CAWSAPLTGLYGYTF. The CDR3, as DNA: TGTGCCTGGAGTGCCCCTCTAACAGGGCTATATGGCTACACCTTC.

The chain links TRBV7-2 to TRBJ2-1, with 9 bases fitting TRBD1. CDR1 SGHTA and CDR2 FQGNSA come from the germline V gene. The CDR3 runs 17 residues. The V segment lost 0 bases and the J segment 1 base; nucleotides outside the gene matches: 4. This chain's CDR3 is CASSLAGTGRSYNEQFF. The CDR3 DNA sequence: TGTGCCAGCAGCTTAGCGGGGACAGGGAGGTCCTACAATGAGCAGTTCTTC.

A single count supports this clone. V and J are TRBV19 and TRBJ2-1; 7 bases are shared with TRBD1. V was pared by 1 base and J by 9 bases, with 6 bases of the junction left unmatched. Germline CDR1 reads LNHDA; CDR2 reads SQIVND (reference sequence). The CDR3 totals 14 residues. CDR3 nucleotides: TGTGCCAGTAGTATAGGACAGGGCAGGGGTGAGCAGTTCTTC. Its protein product is CASSIGQGRGEQFF.

A few counts support this clone. The rearrangement joins TRBV20-1 to TRBJ1-2; possible D gene TRBD1, 5 bases. Trimming removed 3 bases from V and 5 bases from J, with 7 bases in between. This CDR3 is 11 amino acids long. Germline CDR1 is DFQATT and CDR2 is SNEGSKA (reference sequence). This CDR3 reads CSASTGYGYTF. The CDR3 nucleotides are TGCAGTGCTAGTACAGGTTATGGCTACACCTTC.

A single count supports this clone. The V and J genes are TRBV7-9 and TRBJ2-7; 9 positions agree with TRBD2. The CDR3 runs 15 residues. V lost 5 bases to trimming and J lost 5 bases; unmatched junction nucleotides: 10. Germline CDR1 and CDR2: SEHNR and FQNEAQ (reference sequence). CDR3 sequence (DNA): TGTGCCAGCAGCCACCTCAGCGGGAGGAACGACGAGCAGTACTTC. This codes for CASSHLSGRNDEQYF.

The chain uses TRBV7-2 and TRBJ2-1, with 9 bases aligning to TRBD2. CDR3 length: 16 amino acids. V trimming: 5 bases; J trimming: 4 bases; junction bases outside the gene matches: 9. Germline CDR1 SGHTA, CDR2 FQGNSA. The CDR3: CASSPGGAGGYNEQFF. CDR3 nucleotides: TGTGCCAGCAGCCCTGGGGGAGCGGGAGGATACAATGAGCAGTTCTTC.

The chain carries TRBV19 and TRBJ1-2; tentatively, D is TRBD1 (6 bases). V lost 3 bases and J 7 bases, leaving 9 bases between the germline ends. The CDR3 loop spans 12 amino acids. Germline V lookup: CDR1 LNHDA, CDR2 SQIVND (reference sequence). The CDR3 DNA sequence: TGTGCCAGTAGTATGAAACAGGGTGGCTACACCTTC. This codes for CASSMKQGGYTF.

The V and J genes are TRBV7-2 and TRBJ2-7; 9 bases map to TRBD1. With V trimmed by 6 bases and J by 2 bases, 5 bases remained unmatched. Germline assignment: CDR1 SGHTA and CDR2 FQGNSA. This CDR3 spans 14 amino acids. Here the CDR3 DNA reads TGTGCCAGCAGAACGGACAGGGGCACCTACGAGCAGTACTTC. Translation: CASRTDRGTYEQYF.